This TCR beta chain was found in a study of CD8 T cells in ankylosing spondylitis. General study findings and limits: What appeared characteristic of ankylosing spondylitis blood was a TCR beta motif of under 10 highly homologous variants. A subset of motif variants has previously been described in the synovial fluid and blood of reactive arthritis. Matched synovial fluid from ankylosing spondylitis patients was reported to be enriched for disease-linked clones.

Each CDR3 protein is one row after TCRdb ran MiXCR on the 5' RACE reads. The sample shows 450,000 to 550,000 distinct CDR3 sequences, approximately 5% of them seen only once. Trimming cost V 1 base and J 7 bases; bases outside gene matches: 7. This CDR3 region has 14 residues. The sample holds many counts of this clonotype. The antigen remains undetermined. V gene TRBV12-3 or TRBV12-4 combines with J gene TRBJ2-7; 7 nucleotides align to TRBD1. Sequencing input: blood, either unsorted or a sorted T cell fraction (not recorded which). The TCR was taken from a male donor with ankylosing spondylitis. CDR3 DNA: TGTGCCAGCAGTTTAGGGACAGGTCTGTTAGAGCAGTACTTC. Translating it yields CASSLGTGLLEQYF.